The entry below gives a single T cell receptor (beta chain) sequence along with its context. This clone's antigen is unknown. Qualities for individual bases were not recorded, and no much larger clone is one base off. The data are from a study of cytomegalovirus exposure and HLA in healthy donors (dated by TCRdb to 2016 to 2017). With respect to the entire study: According to an earlier analysis of a few hundred of the donors, 150 million to 200 million T cells yielded approximately 120 million unique TCR beta sequences and about 300 Gb of sequence data. HLA typing included class I and class II loci at four-digit resolution. Alongside the repertoire data, information on donor age, sex, ethnicity and CMV serostatus was compiled. The T cell repertoires of 666 subjects were profiled by immunosequencing and related to cytomegalovirus serostatus. The later analysis used no new phenotypic data to find candidate immune exposures, relying instead on TCR beta sequences and their occurrence across donors. Across approximately 420 genotyped donors of the cohort, an average of approximately 240,000 unique TCR beta nucleotide sequences per donor were sequenced, and roughly a sixth of those sequences were non-productive. An early release that covered approximately 600 HLA-typed donors contained approximately 300 gigabases of sequencing data and approximately 85 million unique TCR sequences. To predict cytomegalovirus infection status, the study combined high-throughput TCR immunosequencing, statistical association of individual TCRs with disease status, and machine learning. Every repertoire in the discovery cohort had been generated on one and the same sequencing platform. Of the approximately 400 genotyped donors, approximately 80% fell in the genetic ancestry cluster associated with self-reported Caucasian donors. A later genetic analysis took genome-wide SNP genotypes for about 65% of the 666 donors and used that subset as a discovery cohort. To study patterns of TCR occurrence, a later analysis re-analyzed previously published TCR beta repertoires from hundreds of donors and added high-resolution HLA genotyping. The number of typed donors differed by locus: about 620-630 for A, B, C, DRB1 and DQB1; roughly 510 for DQA1; 606 for DPA1; and roughly 490 for DPB1. In addition to the first cohort of around 670 subjects, a separate validation cohort of 120 different subjects was used. In an earlier analysis of 587 of the donors, high-throughput TCR beta sequencing was used to judge whether each TCR beta V gene segment behaved as functional or pseudogenic. Roughly five DR-DQ haplotypes were handled as single units for association and clustering, since linkage in the cohort was strong. The study aimed to test whether cataloging public T cell receptors could reveal signatures of past pathogen exposure.

From cysteine to phenylalanine, the CDR3 is 16 amino acids long. The DNA shown is the 48-base CDR3, in frame from base 1. Trimming removed 0 bases from V and 5 bases from J, leaving 17 bases between the germline ends. The germline V gene provides CDR1 SGDLS and CDR2 YYNGEE. General conclusions and limits of the study: Compared with equally common non-associated chains, HLA-associated TCR beta chains in a later analysis were more clonally expanded and had lower generation probabilities. For the cohort, immune exposure information was limited to CMV serostatus. It was suggested by the authors that the approach could potentially be generalized to other disease states and immunological phenotypes. A group of highly shared sequence variants was considered likely to be a technical artifact of the sequencing pipeline. HLA typing was unavailable for some donors at each locus, so association tests used only the typed subset. Specific HLA alleles were associated with around 18,000 TCR beta sequences at a false discovery rate of 0.05 in a later analysis. A further reported finding was that TCR beta sequences accurately predicted the HLA-A and HLA-B alleles for most subjects in the first cohort. Some IMGT-functional V segments, including TRBV6-2 and TRBV6-3, could not be distinguished by the 87-base-pair reads and were therefore excluded. An earlier analysis of approximately 590 of the donors showed that most TCR beta V segments appeared in productive rearrangements either about 87% or about 30% of the time, which broadly matched IMGT annotations. Sequencing depth was assumed to be roughly uniform across donors in the presence/absence analyses, though that assumption may not hold. Compared with the 666-donor mean, donors in an Asian-associated ancestry cluster had fewer N-insertions in productive TCRs, according to a later genetic analysis. A total of fewer than 200 TCR beta chains were listed by the study as associated with cytomegalovirus. Because counts were too low, 15 to 20 rarely observed V segments, including chromosome 9 orphons, were excluded from the earlier analysis of several hundred of the donors. Most CMV-associated TCR beta chains appeared to be HLA-restricted in a later analysis, and the HLA associations seemed to be driven largely by CMV exposure. According to a later analysis, TCR association rates differed among HLA loci, with DRB1 alleles showing the most associated TCRs and HLA-C alleles showing the fewest. Linkage disequilibrium might explain the correlated functional status among segregating V segments, but an unknown experimental factor could not be ruled out. While some public TCRs were present in many individuals, most TCR sequences turned up only very rarely across donors. In vitro tests confirmed that three of the cytomegalovirus-associated TCR beta chains recognize cytomegalovirus antigens. Cytomegalovirus status was reported to be diagnosed by the classifier with high specificity and sensitivity in both the original and validation cohorts. An association between a missense DCLRE1C variant and V-gene and J-gene trimming of TCR beta chains was found in a later genetic analysis and replicated in an independent cohort. When HLA alleles, especially DR and DQ, strongly co-occurred, attributing TCR associations to individual alleles was difficult. According to a later analysis, parvovirus B19, influenza, CMV and Epstein-Barr virus appeared linked to several top co-occurrence clusters. The cohort was sequenced for TCR beta chains only, and without alpha or paired-chain data the features that could be detected were limited.

The cohort comprised hundreds of healthy bone marrow donors. All cohort members were sampled while nominally healthy, although unrecorded immune exposures were likely present. The donor tested CMV seropositive, placing the donor among the 289 seropositive members of the cohort. A peripheral blood sample was provided by each donor, and peripheral blood mononuclear cells were used for TCR beta sequencing. The Qiagen DNeasy Blood Extraction Kit was used to extract genomic DNA from the blood cell samples. Libraries were built with the immunoSEQ multiplex PCR assay. The multiplex PCR relied on a mix of 60 forward primers for TCR Vbeta segments and 13 reverse primers for TCR Jbeta segments. The CDR3 region of rearranged TCR beta genes was amplified from genomic DNA by a multiplex PCR assay. The Illumina HiSeq System was used to sequence the amplified TCR beta libraries as 87-base-pair reads. The source study handled its data this way. A later analysis counted about 82 million unique TCR beta chains across the roughly 700 repertoires, and some 11 million of these chains were shared by at least two donors. Raw reads were error-corrected and collapsed into unique sequences with a nearest-neighbor algorithm that merged closely related sequences to remove PCR and sequencing errors. V, D and J gene segments were assigned by aligning CDR3 sequences to IMGT reference sequences. For a sequence to be retained, a match of at least six nucleotides was required to both a V gene segment and a J gene segment. A rearrangement counted as productive if the CDR3 had no stop codons and remained in frame with V and J, and every other rearrangement counted as non-productive. CDR3 was defined according to IMGT convention as the region running from the second conserved V-encoded cysteine to the conserved J-encoded phenylalanine. The earlier analysis of 450 to 750 of the donors excluded any sequence lacking an unambiguous match to a single V gene segment. In an earlier analysis of several hundred of the donors, V segments were called functional above 56.7% productive rearrangements and were called segregating when the between-donor standard deviation exceeded 5%. A statistical classification framework was built for diagnosing cytomegalovirus status from the catalog of TCR beta chain sequences. V and J gene assignment, in a later analysis, came from comparing TCR nucleotide sequences with IMGT/GENE-DB human TR gene sequences. The TCRdist pipeline was used in a later analysis to assign CDR3 sequences and most-parsimonious VDJ recombination scenarios. A later analysis defined each TCR beta chain by its CDR3 amino acid sequence plus V-gene family, and excluded reads lacking a unique V-gene family. A later analysis removed 550 to 650 highly shared, low-generation-probability nucleotide sequences to deal with suspected cross-contamination and a sequencing artifact. In a later analysis, a clonal expansion index for each public chain was calculated from normalized within-repertoire ranks of inferred template counts. Generation probabilities in a later analysis came from a VDJ recombination model fitted to out-of-frame rearrangements, and those results were checked against IGoR. In a later analysis, hypergeometric tests were used to score TCR-TCR, TCR-HLA and TCR-CMV co-occurrence, with a repertoire-size bias correction applied to TCR pairs. In a later analysis, false discovery rates were estimated by permuting HLA or CMV assignments 20 times. In a later analysis, co-occurring TCRs were grouped using DBSCAN, with TCRdist sequence similarity added in when clustering inside HLA-allele-positive subsets. Co-occurrence clustering excluded repertoires with fewer than 30,000 or more than 120,000 public chains, plus five with anomalous nucleotide sharing. TCRdb retrieved this table from immuneACCESS and kept in-frame rearrangements only. Not all clones are present; in checked studies, unresolved V genes account for under half, and no reason is known for the remainder. V and J calls and clone size follow that table, whereas D and trimming were derived from the DNA. The table for this sample lists 200,000 to 250,000 clones; over 70% of them were counted only once. The top ten clones comprise around 2.9% of the sample.

Sample: PBMCs. This sequence was found in a woman aged 55-69 years in good health and CMV-seropositive. Recombination joined TRBV9 with TRBJ1-1; the D gene identity is not certain. In nucleotides, the sequence is TGTGCCAGCAGCGTAGGGGGAAACCGAGGGTGGACTGAAGCTTTCTTT. Its coded protein is CASSVGGNRGWTEAFF.